This T cell receptor beta chain stems from a study of T cells in Graves' hyperthyroidism and ophthalmopathy. Study at large: Once the initial diagnosis was made, peripheral blood was obtained before any treatment.

The TCR beta CDR3 regions underwent amplification using RNA transcripts as the source. Primed by the HTBI set, a first-round RT-PCR was run on the TCR CDR3. MiXCR, run by TCRdb on the multiplex PCR reads, gives a single entry per CDR3 protein. Here the sample spans more than 450,000 distinct CDR3 sequences, 20% being singletons. Uncontrolled infection, other autoimmune disease, pregnancy or lactation led to exclusion. Trimming removed 1 base at V and 9 bases at J, with 10 bases between. The germline gives CDR1 MNHEY, CDR2 SMNVEV (reference sequence). This CDR3 contains 13 residues. Overall study findings and caveats: A model using 13 V-J features told ophthalmopathy apart from stable hyperthyroidism. Blood also contained most expanded thyroid clonotypes above 0.001.

This clonotype is a singleton in its sample. The antigen remains unidentified. What was sequenced was blood. The chain couples TRBV27 to TRBJ1-5; D ambiguous. This sequence originates from a man aged 35-49 years with Graves' ophthalmopathy. The CDR3 DNA reads TGTGCCAGCAGTTTATTCCGGGATCGGCCCCAGCATTTT. It encodes CASSLFRDRPQHF.